The rows below give T cell receptor beta chains drawn from one sample of a study of PD-1 blockade in classical Hodgkin lymphoma. Assay: immunoSEQ multiplex PCR; the TCRdb copy retains only in-frame clones and omits some. The repertoire holds around 57,000 clones, with roughly nine tenths as singletons. The input for sequencing was peripheral blood mononuclear cells (PBMCs), taken before the fourth cycle of nivolumab. These receptors were collected from a human donor with classical Hodgkin lymphoma. The conserved cysteine and the conserved F or W are not part of the CDR3 here. Each record gives: J gene, V gene, CDR3 protein.

TRBJ1-1 TRBV11-1 ASSLGVDTEAF
TRBJ2-1 TRBV10-3 AISESEIDRGRNEQF
TRBJ2-7 TRBV11-2 ASSLTWTSGSYEQY
TRBJ2-6 TRBV13 ASSLERSSGANVLT
TRBJ2-1 TRBV27 ASSLGSGGYNEQF
TRBJ2-3 TRBV5-4 ASSLALPDTQY
TRBJ1-1 TRBV19 ATKDTGETEAF
TRBJ1-6 TRBV7-2 ASSLGGDSYNSPLH
TRBJ1-1 TRBV7-2 ASSFRQGGTEAF
TRBJ2-5 TRBV10-1 ASRRRWTSGSQETQY
TRBJ2-7 TRBV7-2 ASSLKYEQY
TRBJ1-3 TRBV11-2 ASSTGLLGGTIY
TRBJ2-2 TRBV27 ASSFRRGRSTGELF
TRBJ2-1 TRBV11-1 ASSSSLSVMVAEYNEQF
TRBJ2-2 TRBV25-1 ASAFGWELF
TRBJ1-2 TRBV9 ASKGYYGYT
TRBJ1-2 TRBV27 ASSPSTAAHGYT
TRBJ1-4 TRBV6-5 ASSPQPPTNEKLF
TRBJ1-4 TRBV28 ASSTDTGVEKLF
TRBJ2-5 TRBV29-1 SVVGTGGAKTQY
TRBJ2-7 TRBV7-9 ASSLAETAYEQY
TRBJ1-2 TRBV4-1 ASSQANYGYT
TRBJ1-2 TRBV28 ASRRGSFNYGYT
TRBJ1-5 TRBV28 ASSLKTGGTQPQH